The 21 T cell receptor beta chains reported below all come from one sample, sequenced in a study of blood T cell repertoires in COVID-19 (dated by TCRdb to about 2020). The library relied on the immunoSEQ multiplex PCR assay. In its TCRdb copy, this immuneACCESS table keeps in-frame sequences only and misses some clones. Where compared with another copy, unresolved V genes explain less than half of these, and the others have no known cause. The sample table holds tens of thousands of clones, of which around nine tenths were seen once. Of the sample, less than 5% falls within the top ten clones. The sequenced material came from peripheral blood. These receptors were taken from a man aged 55-75 years with acute or convalescent COVID-19.

The chain has TRBV25-1 and TRBJ1-2; 12 nucleotides align to TRBD1. J was trimmed by 8 bases and V by 3 bases; bases with no gene match: 7. This CDR3 is built from 15 residues. Per the germline V gene, CDR1 is MGHDK and CDR2 is SYGVNS. The CDR3 sequence is CASSDGTGGRYGYTF. CDR3 in DNA: TGTGCCAGCAGTGATGGGACAGGGGGCAGGTACGGCTACACCTTC.

The V gene is TRBV10-3, the J gene TRBJ2-7; D is possibly TRBD2 (6 bases). Trimming removed 7 bases from V and 2 bases from J, with 18 bases in between. Germline V gene data show CDR1 as ENHRY and CDR2 as SYGVKD. The CDR3 length is 15 residues. The DNA for the CDR3 is TGTGCCATCACCGGAGGGCCAGGGAGTACCTACGAGCAGTACTTC. It yields the protein CAITGGPGSTYEQYF.

The rearrangement joins TRBV5-4 to TRBJ2-3; D call uncertain. The CDR3 is made up of 15 amino acids. The germline V gene has CDR1 SGHNT and CDR2 YYREEE (reference sequence). V shed 5 bases and J shed 0 bases, with 13 bases lying between them. CDR3 residues: CASRADSFSTDTQYF. The CDR3 DNA follows: TGTGCCAGCAGGGCAGACTCGTTTAGCACAGATACGCAGTATTTT.

The chain uses TRBV15 and TRBJ1-1; D is unresolved. The CDR3 length is 13 residues. Germline V lookup: CDR1 LNHNV, CDR2 YYDKDF (reference sequence). The V and J ends lost 8 bases and 1 base respectively, with 11 bases between them. CDR3 loop: CATRLASNTEAFF. CDR3 DNA: TGTGCCACCCGGTTAGCGTCGAACACTGAAGCTTTCTTT.

This chain joins TRBV28 and TRBJ1-2, with D possibly being TRBD1 (5 bases). The germline CDR1 and CDR2 sequences are MDHEN and SYDVKM. CDR3 length: 18 amino acids. The ends were cut back, 5 bases at V and 8 bases at J, with 30 bases in the middle. CDR3 in amino acids: CASSDDPRAPGLSFGYTF. The CDR3 coding sequence is TGTGCCAGCAGTGATGATCCCAGGGCCCCAGGTTTATCATTCGGCTACACCTTC.

This rearrangement joins TRBV5-6 to TRBJ2-1; 11 nucleotides agree with TRBD2. In germline, CDR1 is SGHDT, CDR2 YYEEEE. Trimming cost V 0 bases and J 3 bases; bases outside gene matches: 8. CDR3 size: 18 residues. CDR3 nucleotide sequence: TGTGCCAGCAGCTTGGGCATGCTAGCGGGAGGCCACTACAATGAGCAGTTCTTC. This translates into CASSLGMLAGGHYNEQFF.

The rearrangement links TRBV24-1 to TRBJ2-1, with TRBD1 matching 9 bases. Germline CDR1 reads KGHDR; CDR2 reads SFDVKD. Germline trimming cut 4 bases from V and 8 bases from J; bases unmatched to any gene: 8. The CDR3 extends over 15 amino acids. CDR3 sequence: CATSESGTGRHEQFF. CDR3 nucleotide sequence: TGTGCCACCAGTGAGTCCGGGACAGGGAGACATGAGCAGTTCTTC.

The chain links TRBV1 to TRBJ2-7; the table's TRBD2 call for D was not verified on the DNA. TRBV1 corresponds to a pseudogene. This CDR3 is built from 17 residues. CDR3 sequence reads: CTSSQDQLVAGVYEQYF. CDR3 coding DNA: TGCACCAGCAGCCAAGATCAGTTGGTAGCGGGGGTCTACGAGCAGTACTTC.

The table lists this clone with a count of one. The gene calls are TRBV29-1 and TRBJ1-1; 11 positions match TRBD1. CDR1 and CDR2 from the germline V gene are SQVTM and ANQGSEA. There are 16 residues in the CDR3. V trimming: 4 bases; J trimming: 0 bases; junction bases outside the gene matches: 7. CDR3 in amino acids: CSVVGGQGAVNTEAFF. In DNA form, the CDR3 reads TGCAGCGTTGTGGGTGGACAGGGGGCCGTGAACACTGAAGCTTTCTTT. The variable domain in full, completed from reference TRBV29-1 and TRBJ1-1, reads SAVISQKPSRDICQRGTSLTIQCQVDSQVTMMFWYRQQPGQSLTLIATANQGSEATYESGFVIDKFPISRPNLTFSTLTVSNMSPEDSSIYLCSVVGGQGAVNTEAFFGQGTRLTVV.

This chain uses TRBV20-1 with TRBJ1-6; unclear D gene. The germline gives CDR1 DFQATT, CDR2 SNEGSKA (reference sequence). This CDR3 is 15 amino acids long. V was trimmed by 3 bases and J by 0 bases, leaving 9 bases between them. The CDR3, as DNA: TGCAGTGCTAGTACAGAGAGCTCCTATAATTCACCCCTCCACTTT. Amino acid sequence: CSASTESSYNSPLHF.

The chain is built from TRBV28 and TRBJ1-2, with a weak D call TRBD1 (6 bases). Germline values: CDR1 MDHEN, CDR2 SYDVKM. The CDR3 consists of 11 residues. Trimming took off 7 bases at V and 8 bases at J, with 11 bases between the two ends. The CDR3 loop reads CASTSTGGYTF. In nucleotides, the CDR3 is TGTGCCAGCACCTCAACAGGGGGCTACACCTTC.

This clone was found once. V usage is TRBV10-3 and J usage is TRBJ2-3, with a weak D call TRBD1 (6 bases). The germline V gene has CDR1 ENHRY and CDR2 SYGVKD. The CDR3 sequence is 12 residues long. Trimming shortened V by 8 bases and J by 5 bases, and 11 bases separated the two germline ends. CDR3 bases: TGTGCCATCGGGGACATAATAGATACGCAGTATTTT. It translates to CAIGDIIDTQYF.

V gene TRBV5-6 combines with J gene TRBJ2-1; D is unclear. V was trimmed by 4 bases and J by 5 bases, leaving 16 bases between them. Germline assignment: CDR1 SGHDT and CDR2 YYEEEE. The CDR3 runs to 15 residues. The CDR3 DNA is TGTGCCAGCAGCCCCCGAACTATAGGAAACAATGAGCAGTTCTTC. This translates into CASSPRTIGNNEQFF.

This chain uses TRBV5-4 with TRBJ2-3, with D maybe TRBD2 (6 bases). This CDR3 has 17 amino acids. The V and J ends lost 4 bases and 2 bases respectively, with 20 bases between them. CDR1 is SGHNT, CDR2 YYREEE, per germline (reference sequence). This CDR3 reads CASSQGGGTGVTDTQYF. The CDR3 DNA is TGTGCCAGCAGCCAGGGAGGTGGGACCGGAGTCACAGATACGCAGTATTTT.

The V call is TRBV4-2, the J call TRBJ2-7, with D possibly being TRBD1 (6 bases). The CDR3 sequence is 15 residues long. Germline CDR1 is LGHNA and CDR2 is YNFKEQ. With 4 bases removed from V and 4 bases from J, the gap between germline ends came to 17 bases. The CDR3 is CASSPLIGTSYEQYF. The CDR3 DNA reads TGTGCCAGCAGCCCCTTGATTGGGACAAGTTACGAGCAGTACTTC.

The table lists this clone with a count of one. The V gene is TRBV3-1 (or the pseudogene TRBV3-2), the J gene TRBJ1-2, with TRBD1 matching 7 bases. Germline trimming cut 1 base from V and 8 bases from J; bases unmatched to any gene: 4. In germline, CDR1 is LGHDT, CDR2 YNNKEL (reference sequence). The CDR3 loop spans 13 amino acids. The CDR3 DNA follows: TGTGCCAGCAGCCAAGGACAGGGCAACGGCTACACCTTC. As protein: CASSQGQGNGYTF.

The chain carries TRBV19 and TRBJ1-1; TRBD1 matches 7 bases. The V gene's germline CDR1 is LNHDA and CDR2 SQIVND (reference sequence). The CDR3 is 13 residues long. V gave up 5 bases and J gave up 5 bases; unmatched junction bases: 5. The CDR3 region has the DNA TGTGCCAGTAGTTTCACAGGGGATACTGAAGCTTTCTTT. As protein: CASSFTGDTEAFF.

The J gene is TRBJ1-2, the V gene TRBV12-3 or TRBV12-4, with 9 bases that match TRBD1. There are 13 residues in the CDR3. Trimming took 5 bases from V and 6 from J; bases not matched to a gene: 4. As DNA, the CDR3 is TGTGCCAGCAGTCTACAGGGGGCGCATGGCTACACCTTC. This gives the protein CASSLQGAHGYTF.

This chain joins TRBV2 and TRBJ1-2, with 7 bases that match TRBD1. Germline CDR1 SNHLY, CDR2 FYNNEI. CDR3 size: 14 residues. The V and J ends lost 6 bases and 6 bases, in that order; junction bases with no gene match: 10. As DNA, the CDR3 is TGTGCCAGCAGCCGGGACCGGGACAGTCATGGCTACACCTTC. Translated, it gives CASSRDRDSHGYTF.

The V gene is TRBV24-1, the J gene TRBJ1-2, with 8 nucleotides matching TRBD1. The CDR3 loop spans 15 amino acids. Germline-derived CDR1 and CDR2 are KGHDR and SFDVKD. The trim removed 3 bases at V and 4 bases at J, leaving 6 bases unmatched. The chain's CDR3 is CATSDGRTGPYGYTF. As DNA, the CDR3 is TGTGCCACCAGTGATGGCCGGACAGGGCCCTATGGCTACACCTTC.

This clone was seen a single time. This chain uses TRBV7-9 with TRBJ2-1, with 8 bases identical to TRBD2. This CDR3 is 15 amino acids long. CDR1 and CDR2 from the germline V gene are SEHNR and FQNEAQ (reference sequence). Trimming at V came to 7 bases and at J to 5 bases, leaving 10 bases not matched to a gene. The CDR3 region has the DNA TGTGCCAGCACTCTCTTAGCGGGAATGGACAATGAGCAGTTCTTC. This translates into CASTLLAGMDNEQFF.